The 31 T cell receptor beta chains in this list originate from one sample, sequenced in a study of Graves' ophthalmopathy and Graves' hyperthyroidism. Researchers took RNA transcripts and amplified TCR beta CDR3 regions from them. Second-round multiplex PCR followed a first-round RT-PCR using HTBI primers. MiXCR, run by TCRdb on the multiplex PCR reads, gives a single entry per CDR3 protein. This sample has 650,000 to 900,000 distinct CDR3 sequences, with 40% found just once. What was sequenced was peripheral blood. Every receptor here comes from an adult man with Graves' ophthalmopathy.

The CDR3: CASSPGGTYGYTF. The CDR3 DNA sequence: TGTGCCAGCAGCCCAGGGGGCACCTATGGCTACACCTTC. V usage is TRBV2 and J usage is TRBJ1-2; 8 bases align to TRBD1. Germline V gene data show CDR1 as SNHLY and CDR2 as FYNNEI. The CDR3 length is 13 residues. J was trimmed by 4 bases and V by 6 bases; bases with no gene match: 4.

This chain joins TRBV5-1 and TRBJ1-4, with 10 bases matching TRBD1. The CDR3 has 15 amino acids. V was clipped by 4 bases and J by 9 bases; unmatched bases: 9. Germline V lookup: CDR1 SGHRS, CDR2 YFSETQ. The CDR3 loop is CASSPGQGEIKKLFF. CDR3 nucleotides: TGCGCCAGCAGCCCAGGACAGGGGGAGATAAAAAAACTGTTTTTT.

A note on this clonotype: Mismatch with germline at one junction end may stem from a read error. V is TRBV24-1 and J is TRBJ1-2; 10 nucleotides agree with TRBD1. Germline assignment: CDR1 KGHDR and CDR2 SFDVKD. The CDR3 length is 13 residues. The CDR3 spells CATSDPGTGEVLF. In nucleotides, the CDR3 is TGTGCCACCAGTGACCCAGGGACAGGGGAAGTACTCTTC.

The chain joins TRBV25-1 to TRBJ1-1, with a possible D match to TRBD1 (6 bases). The CDR3 spans 14 residues. Per germline, CDR1 MGHDK and CDR2 SYGVNS. V was shortened by 6 bases and J by 6 bases, with 17 bases between the two germline ends. CDR3 in amino acids: CASRRGGINAEAFF. DNA for the CDR3: TGTGCCAGCAGGCGAGGGGGTATTAACGCTGAAGCTTTCTTT.

Notes on this clonotype: The junction departs from the called germline gene at one end, perhaps through a read error. This sequence joins TRBV19 and TRBJ1-2, with D unclear. CDR3 length: 18 residues. Germline lookup yields CDR1 LNHDA and CDR2 SQIVND (reference sequence). The CDR3, as DNA: TGTGCCAGTAGTATATCGCCCCTTGGCACCTTGCGGAACTATGGCTGCACCTTC. Its protein product is CASSISPLGTLRNYGCTF.

The table lists this clonotype with many counts. The chain joins TRBV2 to TRBJ1-2, with D possibly being TRBD1 (5 bases). CDR1 is SNHLY and CDR2 is FYNNEI in the germline V gene. The CDR3 is 14 residues long. V lost 2 bases and J 7 bases, leaving 14 bases between the germline ends. The chain's CDR3 is CASSERRVNGGYTF. The CDR3, as DNA: TGTGCCAGCAGTGAACGCAGGGTTAATGGTGGCTACACCTTC.

This clonotype was seen just once. The chain employs TRBV29-1 and TRBJ2-7; 9 bases align to TRBD1. V lost 7 bases, J lost 6 bases, and 4 bases stayed unmatched. Germline loops: CDR1 SQVTM, CDR2 ANQGSEA. The CDR3 runs 11 residues. CDR3 amino acids: CSGQTGGEQYF. The DNA for the CDR3 is TGCAGCGGTCAGACAGGGGGCGAGCAGTACTTC.

As to this clonotype: This may be a read error, as it is one base from a much larger clone. CDR3 sequence: CAGSLVRGLAEDYEQYF. The CDR3 coding sequence is TGTGCCGGCAGCTTAGTTCGTGGACTAGCTGAAGACTACGAGCAGTACTTC. The chain uses TRBV7-9 and TRBJ2-7; TRBD2 agrees at 8 bases. The CDR3 consists of 17 residues. Germline CDR1 SEHNR, CDR2 FQNEAQ (reference sequence).

This rearrangement joins TRBV7-9 to TRBJ2-5; TRBD2 aligns across 11 bases. The CDR3 sequence is 16 residues long. Germline V CDR1 and CDR2: SEHNR, FQNEAQ (reference sequence). V was pared by 1 base and J by 11 bases, with 12 bases of the junction left unmatched. The chain's CDR3 is CASSLGASGRPDTQYF. The CDR3 DNA reads as TGTGCCAGCAGCTTAGGGGCTAGCGGGAGGCCAGATACGCAGTACTTC.

This chain connects TRBV20-1 to TRBJ1-1; D is uncertain. CDR1 and CDR2 from the germline V gene are DFQATT and SNEGSKA (reference sequence). Trimming removed 3 bases at V and 0 bases at J, with 11 bases between. This CDR3 comprises 14 residues. The CDR3 spells CSARMAGLNTEAFF. The CDR3 DNA reads as TGCAGTGCTAGGATGGCAGGCTTGAACACTGAAGCTTTCTTT.

The V gene is TRBV29-1, the J gene TRBJ2-7, with TRBD2 identical over 9 bases. Per the germline V gene, CDR1 is SQVTM and CDR2 is ANQGSEA. CDR3 length: 12 residues. V lost 7 bases, J lost 7 bases, and 8 bases stayed unmatched. CDR3 loop: CSARAGGDEQYF. The DNA of the CDR3 is TGCAGCGCCAGGGCGGGGGGGGATGAGCAGTACTTC.

The rearrangement uses TRBV2 and TRBJ2-7; 7 bases are a match to TRBD1. The CDR3 spans 11 residues. Germline CDR1 SNHLY, CDR2 FYNNEI. Losses at the gene ends were 6 bases for V and 8 bases for J; bases not matched to a gene: 4. The CDR3 sequence: CASSPRGQQYF. In nucleotides, the CDR3 is TGTGCCAGCAGCCCGAGGGGGCAGCAGTACTTC.

The chain employs TRBV7-2 and TRBJ2-5; D may correspond to TRBD1 or TRBD2 (7 bases each). Germline V lookup: CDR1 SGHTA, CDR2 FQGNSA. Trimming removed 5 bases from V and 5 bases from J, with 24 bases in between. There are 17 residues in the CDR3. This chain's CDR3 is CASSPKVGGGGVETQYF. In DNA, the CDR3 is TGTGCCAGCAGCCCTAAAGTGGGAGGGGGCGGCGTGGAGACCCAGTACTTC. Using reference TRBV7-2 and TRBJ2-5 for the parts outside the CDR3, the full variable domain is GAGVSQSPSNKVTEKGKDVELRCDPISGHTALYWYRQSLGQGLEFLIYFQGNSAPDKSGLPSDRFSAERTGGSVSTLTIQRTQQEDSAVYLCASSPKVGGGGVETQYFGPGTRLLVL.

This clonotype was recorded many times. This chain connects TRBV10-3 to TRBJ2-7, with 9 bases matching TRBD1. V dropped 6 bases and J dropped 2; count of bases not matched to a gene: 8. The germline CDR1 and CDR2 sequences are ENHRY and SYGVKD. This CDR3 contains 15 residues. The CDR3 reads CAIRTPGQGTYEQYF. Written as DNA, the CDR3 is TGTGCCATCAGGACTCCGGGACAGGGTACCTACGAGCAGTACTTC.

The sample holds a few counts of this clonotype. This chain connects TRBV5-6 to TRBJ1-2; tentatively, D is TRBD1 (6 bases). The V end was cut by 0 bases, the J end by 4 bases, with 19 bases between. The CDR3 is made up of 17 amino acids. The germline gives CDR1 SGHDT, CDR2 YYEEEE. The DNA of the CDR3 is TGTGCCAGCAGCTTGGAGTTGGGTGACGGGGGCCTCTATGGCTACACCTTC. Translating gives CASSLELGDGGLYGYTF.

The J gene is TRBJ1-1, the V gene TRBV19; 9 bases are shared with TRBD1. The germline V gene has CDR1 LNHDA and CDR2 SQIVND (reference sequence). The CDR3 has 16 residues. V shed 3 bases and J 2 bases; nucleotides not matched to a gene: 7. The CDR3 DNA reads as TGTGCCAGTAGTATGCAGGGGACAGGGCGAAACACTGAAGCTTTCTTT. It specifies CASSMQGTGRNTEAFF. Filled out from reference TRBV19 and TRBJ1-1, the complete variable domain reads DGGITQSPKYLFRKEGQNVTLSCEQNLNHDAMYWYRQDPGQGLRLIYYSQIVNDFQKGDIAEGYSVSREKKESFPLTVTSAQKNPTAFYLCASSMQGTGRNTEAFFGQGTRLTVV.

The chain carries TRBV7-2 and TRBJ2-5; D is ambiguous. V lost 2 bases to trimming and J lost 2 bases, with 15 bases between them. CDR1 is SGHTA, CDR2 FQGNSA, per germline. The CDR3 spans 16 residues. The CDR3 DNA sequence: TGTGCCAGCAGCTTATCTAGGGCCCGTGGGCAAGAGACCCAGTACTTC. It yields the protein CASSLSRARGQETQYF.

This clonotype was detected only a few times. The rearrangement uses TRBV12-5 and TRBJ1-1, with 7 nucleotides matching TRBD1. CDR1 is LGHNT and CDR2 is FRNRAP in the germline V gene. V shed 2 bases and J 2 bases; nucleotides not matched to a gene: 2. The length of the CDR3 is 14 residues. Here the CDR3 DNA reads TGTGCTAGTGGTTTGACAGGGGCAAACACTGAAGCTTTCTTT. Translated, it gives CASGLTGANTEAFF.

V usage is TRBV9 and J usage is TRBJ2-7; D is possibly TRBD1 (5 bases). Germline-derived CDR1 and CDR2 are SGDLS and YYNGEE. This CDR3 region has 14 residues. V shed 7 bases and J shed 9 bases, with 23 bases lying between them. CDR3: CASSPVDITTGQYF. The CDR3 nucleotides read TGTGCCAGCTCACCTGTGGACATAACAACGGGGCAGTACTTC.

This clonotype was seen at least ten times. The V call is TRBV2, the J call TRBJ1-1, with TRBD1 identical over 7 bases. The germline V gene has CDR1 SNHLY and CDR2 FYNNEI. The CDR3 totals 14 residues. With V trimmed by 5 bases and J by 7 bases, 10 bases remained unmatched. This CDR3 reads CASSTDYRGDEAFF. CDR3 DNA sequence: TGTGCCAGCAGTACGGACTACAGGGGTGATGAAGCTTTCTTT.

The genes are TRBV15 and TRBJ2-2; 10 bases match TRBD1. V trimming: 0 bases; J trimming: 4 bases; junction bases outside the gene matches: 5. The CDR3 spans 17 residues. Germline CDR1 and CDR2: LNHNV and YYDKDF (reference sequence). The CDR3 DNA sequence: TGTGCCACCAGCAGAGAAAGACAGGGGGCGCGCACCGGGGAGCTGTTTTTT. Residues: CATSRERQGARTGELFF.

The gene calls are TRBV7-9 and TRBJ1-2; a weak D match, TRBD1 (6 bases). Germline V gene lookup returns CDR1 SEHNR and CDR2 FQNEAQ (reference sequence). The CDR3 loop spans 13 amino acids. V shed 2 bases and J shed 8 bases, with 12 bases lying between them. The CDR3 region is CASSLIGGGGYTF. CDR3 coding DNA: TGTGCCAGCAGCTTAATAGGGGGAGGCGGCTACACCTTC.

This chain links TRBV2 with TRBJ2-2; the D gene is possibly TRBD1 (7 bases). Per germline, CDR1 SNHLY and CDR2 FYNNEI. With 4 bases removed from V and 7 bases from J, the gap between germline ends came to 16 bases. This CDR3 is 15 amino acids long. CDR3 sequence: CASSVRQGGNGELFF. The CDR3 DNA reads TGTGCCAGCAGTGTCAGGCAGGGGGGCAACGGGGAGCTGTTTTTT.

A remark on this clonotype: A single base separates this from a much larger clone, so it may be a read error. The CDR3 reads CASNLTEGIGYTF. CDR3 sequence (DNA): TGTGCCAGCAACTTAACGGAGGGAATTGGCTACACCTTC. The rearrangement uses TRBV7-3 and TRBJ1-2; D call uncertain. Looked up from germline, CDR1 is SGHTA and CDR2 is FQGTGA. CDR3 length: 13 residues. The entire variable domain, with the rest obtained from reference TRBV7-3 and TRBJ1-2, is as follows: GAGVSQTPSNKVTEKGKYVELRCDPISGHTALYWYRQSLGQGPEFLIYFQGTGAADDSGLPNDRFFAVRPEGSVSTLKIQRTERGDSAVYLCASNLTEGIGYTFGSGTRLTVV.

The chain recombines TRBV2 with TRBJ1-1; 8 bases fit TRBD1. CDR3 size: 14 residues. Germline loops: CDR1 SNHLY, CDR2 FYNNEI. V lost 2 bases to trimming and J lost 7 bases; unmatched junction nucleotides: 6. CDR3 sequence (DNA): TGTGCCAGCAGTGAAAACCAGGGGGCGGATGAAGCTTTCTTT. It codes for CASSENQGADEAFF.

In regard to this clonotype: Since a much larger clone is just one base distant, this may be a read error. The chain couples TRBV9 to TRBJ2-5; D gene ambiguous. This CDR3 contains 15 residues. The germline V gene has CDR1 SGDLS and CDR2 YYNGEE. CDR3 sequence (DNA): TGTGCCAGCAGCGTAGAGGGCAGGATACAAGAGACCCGGTACTTC. Protein sequence: CASSVEGRIQETRYF.

This clonotype was seen only a few times. The chain joins TRBV19 to TRBJ1-1; the D is unclear. Germline V gives CDR1 LNHDA, CDR2 SQIVND (reference sequence). The ends were cut back, 5 bases at V and 7 bases at J, with 26 bases in the middle. The CDR3 is 17 amino acids. The CDR3 nucleotides read TGTGCCAGTAGTCCCCGGATCTCCGCACCGGCCCGTAATGAAGCTTTCTTT. This codes for CASSPRISAPARNEAFF. Full variable domain (missing parts from reference TRBV19 and TRBJ1-1): DGGITQSPKYLFRKEGQNVTLSCEQNLNHDAMYWYRQDPGQGLRLIYYSQIVNDFQKGDIAEGYSVSREKKESFPLTVTSAQKNPTAFYLCASSPRISAPARNEAFFGQGTRLTVV.

The chain couples TRBV5-1 to TRBJ2-2; TRBD2 might be the D (5 bases). CDR1 and CDR2 (germline): SGHRS, YFSETQ. V dropped 0 bases and J dropped 7 bases, with 16 bases sitting between them. The CDR3 covers 16 residues. CDR3 bases: TGCGCCAGCAGCTTGGTGGCCGGGGTAGGACTCGGGGAGCTGTTTTTT. Protein: CASSLVAGVGLGELFF.

Only a few counts were recorded for this clonotype. The genes are TRBV29-1 and TRBJ2-7; D tentatively reads TRBD1 or TRBD2 (6 bases each). Germline values: CDR1 SQVTM, CDR2 ANQGSEA. V lost 5 bases, J lost 4 bases, and 21 bases lay in between. The CDR3 extends over 15 amino acids. CDR3: CSVQKGGRATYEQYF. Written as DNA, the CDR3 is TGCAGCGTTCAAAAGGGGGGACGGGCGACTTACGAGCAGTACTTC.

Concerning this clonotype: A single base separates this from a much larger clone, so it may be a read error. The conserved phenylalanine or tryptophan is not found at the CDR3 terminus, so this likely reflects a read error. The chain joins TRBV7-2 to TRBJ1-1; D gene unclear. The germline CDR1 and CDR2 sequences are SGHTA and FQGNSA. The V end lost 5 bases, the J end lost 0 bases, and 10 bases lay between the germline ends. This CDR3 region has 14 residues. For the CDR3, the DNA is TGTGCCAGCAGCCGCTCTGGGATGAACACTGAAGCTTTCCTT. It encodes CASSRSGMNTEAFL.

CDR3 amino acids: CSAGTSGQYEQYF. CDR3 DNA sequence: TGCAGTGCTGGGACTAGCGGGCAGTACGAGCAGTACTTC. J is TRBJ2-7 and V is TRBV20-1, with TRBD2 matching over 12 bases. Looked up from germline, CDR1 is DFQATT and CDR2 is SNEGSKA (reference sequence). This CDR3 spans 13 amino acids. Unmatched junction bases numbered 3, after V lost 5 bases and J lost 4 bases.